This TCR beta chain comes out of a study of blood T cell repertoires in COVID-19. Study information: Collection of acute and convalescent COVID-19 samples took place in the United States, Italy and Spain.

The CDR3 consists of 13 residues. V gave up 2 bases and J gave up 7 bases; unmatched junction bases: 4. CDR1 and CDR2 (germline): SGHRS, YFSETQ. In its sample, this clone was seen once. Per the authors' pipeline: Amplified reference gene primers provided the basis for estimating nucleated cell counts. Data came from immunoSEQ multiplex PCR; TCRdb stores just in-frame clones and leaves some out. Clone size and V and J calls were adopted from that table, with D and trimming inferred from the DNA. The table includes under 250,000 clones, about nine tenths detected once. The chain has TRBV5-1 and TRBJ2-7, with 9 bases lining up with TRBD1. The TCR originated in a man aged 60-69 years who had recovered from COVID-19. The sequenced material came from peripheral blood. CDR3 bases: TGCGCCAGCAGCTTTAACAGGGGGCGGGAGCAGTACTTC. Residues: CASSFNRGREQYF.